This TCR beta chain was recovered during a study of blood T cell repertoires in COVID-19. Sequencing used immunoSEQ multiplex PCR; TCRdb keeps in-frame clones, though not all of them. The data hold about 210,000 clones, with 88% observed a single time. The V gene lost 0 bases and the J gene lost 5 bases, with 13 bases spanning the gap. The CDR3 length is 15 residues. CDR1 is LGHNA and CDR2 is YSLEER in the germline V gene. The sample was PBMCs or T cells enriched from blood (not recorded which). The TCR was taken from a woman between 40 and 50 years old with acute COVID-19. The chain has TRBV4-3 and TRBJ2-5; possible D gene TRBD1, 5 bases. The CDR3 is CASSQDSTAPETQYF. The CDR3 bases are TGCGCCAGCAGCCAAGATTCGACAGCGCCGGAGACCCAGTACTTC.